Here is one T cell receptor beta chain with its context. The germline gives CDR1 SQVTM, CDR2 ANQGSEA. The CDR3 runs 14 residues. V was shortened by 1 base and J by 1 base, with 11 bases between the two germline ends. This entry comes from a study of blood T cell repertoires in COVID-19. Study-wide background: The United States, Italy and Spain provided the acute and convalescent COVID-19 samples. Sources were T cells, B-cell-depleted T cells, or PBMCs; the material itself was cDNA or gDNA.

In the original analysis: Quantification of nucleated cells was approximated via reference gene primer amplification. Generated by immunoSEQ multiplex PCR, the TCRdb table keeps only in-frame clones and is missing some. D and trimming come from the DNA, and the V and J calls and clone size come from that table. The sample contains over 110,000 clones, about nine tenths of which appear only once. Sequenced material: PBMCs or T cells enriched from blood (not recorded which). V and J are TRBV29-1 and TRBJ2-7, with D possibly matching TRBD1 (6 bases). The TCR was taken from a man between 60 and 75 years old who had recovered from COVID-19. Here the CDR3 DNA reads TGCAGCGTTGAAGGAACAGGGCAATCCTACGAGCAGTACTTC. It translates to CSVEGTGQSYEQYF.